The text below deals with one T cell receptor (beta chain). Its specific antigen is unknown. No much larger clone exists at a distance of one base, and base qualities are not known. The collaborating institutions used their own protocols to collect whole blood in K2EDTA tubes. For TCRbeta analysis, collaborators shipped samples in one of three forms: frozen whole blood, isolated PBMCs, or DNA extracted from either of those sample types. Spanning cysteine to phenylalanine, the CDR3 consists of 14 amino acids. Here the CDR3 DNA is all that survives: 42 bases in frame from base 1. V was cut back by 5 bases and J by 5 bases, leaving a gap of 12 bases between them. Via the germline V gene (reference sequence), CDR1 is LGHDT and CDR2 YNNKEL. These data are taken from a study of blood T cell repertoires in COVID-19 (dated by TCRdb to 2018 to 2021). About the investigation overall: Samples covering the acute and convalescent phases of COVID-19 were provided by collaborators in the United States, Italy and Spain. The material from the prospective study consisted of cDNA or gDNA derived from T cells, B-cell-depleted T cells, or PBMCs. The dataset comprised deeply sampled blood TCRbeta repertoires from subjects exposed to, actively infected with, or recovered from COVID-19. The repertoires were made available in a free public database intended to serve as a resource for research on the immune response to SARS-CoV-2. Samples were obtained from the ongoing ImmuneRACE study (first 160 participants) and from roughly 1,300 subjects provided by 6 global collaborators. Sample metadata almost always included a de-identified subject ID, COVID-19 status, age in years and sex. Where available, HLA class I and class II types were taken from metadata supplied by the sample provider and were not determined by assay-based typing.

The full study reports these points: Clinical and demographic metadata were provided uncurated, with the amount varying by source and participant.

TCRbeta CDR3 regions were amplified from genomic DNA using the immunoSEQ Assay, a bias-controlled multiplex PCR. Turning to the authors' computational methods: The number of nucleated cells in each sample was estimated from the amplification of reference gene primers within the assay. Sequence reads were collapsed and filtered to measure the absolute abundance of every unique TCRbeta CDR3 rearrangement. Productive Simpson clonality was computed per sample as the square root of Simpson's diversity index over productive rearrangements. TCRdb carries this immuneACCESS record with in-frame sequences only. Its versions omit some clonotypes, under half of them owing to an unresolved V gene in the studies checked, with the rest unexplained. That table furnishes V, J and clone size, whereas the DNA furnished D and trimming. The sample table records tens of thousands of clones; approximately 75% of these occur just once. The ten biggest clones cover about 13% of the sample.

Material for sequencing was peripheral blood. Rearrangement joined TRBV3-1 (or the pseudogene TRBV3-2) to TRBJ2-2, with a tentative D gene TRBD2 over 6 matching bases. The TCR was taken from a human donor in a cohort sampled during active COVID-19. The CDR3 has the sequence CASSSWGVTGELFF. The sequenced DNA is TGTGCCAGCAGCTCCTGGGGGGTAACCGGGGAGCTGTTTTTT.